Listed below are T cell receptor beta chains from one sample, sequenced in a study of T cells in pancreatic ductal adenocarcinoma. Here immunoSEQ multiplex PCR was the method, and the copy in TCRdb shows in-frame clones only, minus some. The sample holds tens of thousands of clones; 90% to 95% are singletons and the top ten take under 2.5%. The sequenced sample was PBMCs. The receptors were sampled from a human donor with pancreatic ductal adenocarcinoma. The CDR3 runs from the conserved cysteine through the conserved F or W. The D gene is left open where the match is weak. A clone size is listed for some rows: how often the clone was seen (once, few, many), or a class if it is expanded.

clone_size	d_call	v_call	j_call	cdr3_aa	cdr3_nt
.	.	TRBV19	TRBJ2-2	CASSGTRNTGELFF	TGTGCCAGTAGTGGGACTCGCAACACCGGGGAGCTGTTTTTT
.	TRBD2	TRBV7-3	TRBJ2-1	CASSPRLAGLNEQFF	TGTGCCAGCAGCCCCCGACTAGCGGGGCTTAATGAGCAGTTCTTC
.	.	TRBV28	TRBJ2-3	CASTMRTEYTDTQYF	TGTGCCAGCACCATGAGGACAGAATACACAGATACGCAGTATTTT
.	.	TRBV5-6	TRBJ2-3	CASSLYGGEISDTQYF	TGTGCCAGCAGCTTGTATGGCGGGGAGATCTCAGATACGCAGTATTTT
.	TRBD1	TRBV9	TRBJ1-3	CASSTGETGNTIYF	TGTGCCAGCAGCACAGGGGAGACTGGAAACACCATATATTTT
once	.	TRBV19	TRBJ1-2	CASNDPARAGNYGYTF	TGTGCCAGTAATGACCCCGCCAGGGCCGGTAACTATGGCTACACCTTC
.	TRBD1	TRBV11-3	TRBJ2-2	CASSPGTAATGELFF	TGTGCCAGCAGCCCCGGGACAGCAGCTACCGGGGAGCTGTTTTTT
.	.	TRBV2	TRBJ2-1	CASRSEGSSYNEQFF	TGTGCCAGCAGGAGCGAGGGGAGCTCCTACAATGAGCAGTTCTTC
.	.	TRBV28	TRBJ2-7	CASTSPGTPGDEQYF	TGTGCCAGCACTTCTCCCGGGACACCGGGGGACGAGCAGTACTTC
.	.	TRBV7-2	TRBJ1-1	CASSPARANTEAFF	TGTGCCAGCAGCCCTGCCCGGGCGAACACTGAAGCTTTCTTT
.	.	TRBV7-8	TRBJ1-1	CASSFLGRNTEAFF	TGTGCCAGCAGCTTCCTCGGGAGGAACACTGAAGCTTTCTTT
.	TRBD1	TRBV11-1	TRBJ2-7	CASSSTGFNEQYF	TGTGCCAGCAGCTCGACAGGGTTCAACGAGCAGTACTTC
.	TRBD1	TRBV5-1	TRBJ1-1	CASSLDTPTGNEAFF	TGCGCCAGCAGCTTGGACACTCCGACAGGGAATGAAGCTTTCTTT
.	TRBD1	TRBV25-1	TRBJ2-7	CASSGTGEPYEQYF	TGTGCCAGCAGTGGAACAGGGGAACCCTACGAGCAGTACTTC
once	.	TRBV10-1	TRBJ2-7	CASSESTCGGAFSYEQYF	TGCGCCAGCAGTGAGTCGACATGCGGCGGCGCCTTCTCCTACGAGCAGTACTTC
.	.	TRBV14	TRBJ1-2	CASSRDNYGYTF	TGTGCCAGCAGCAGGGACAACTATGGCTACACCTTC
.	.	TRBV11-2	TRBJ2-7	CASSLDRSEQYF	TGTGCCAGCAGCTTAGATAGAAGCGAGCAGTACTTC
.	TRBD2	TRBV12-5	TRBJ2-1	CASGLKGWGREGLSSYNEQFF	TGTGCTAGTGGTTTGAAGGGCTGGGGGCGGGAGGGCCTTTCTAGTTACAATGAGCAGTTCTTC
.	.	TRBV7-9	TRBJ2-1	CASSLGGTTNEQFF	TGTGCCAGCAGCTTAGGAGGGACAACAAATGAGCAGTTCTTC
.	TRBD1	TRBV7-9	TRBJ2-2	CASSLGGTGVSGELFF	TGTGCCAGCAGCTTAGGCGGGACAGGGGTGAGCGGGGAGCTGTTTTTT
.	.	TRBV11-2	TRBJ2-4	CASSFALGGNIQYF	TGTGCCAGCAGCTTCGCTCTGGGAGGAAACATTCAGTACTTC
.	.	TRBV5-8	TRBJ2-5	CASSLNFQGGTGEETQYF	TGTGCCAGCAGCTTAAACTTCCAGGGGGGGACCGGGGAAGAGACCCAGTACTTC
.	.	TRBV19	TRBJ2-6	CASSSGNSGANVLTF	TGTGCCAGTAGTTCGGGAAACTCTGGGGCCAACGTCCTGACTTTC
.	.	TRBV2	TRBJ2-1	CASSEERGEQFF	TGTGCCAGCAGTGAAGAAAGGGGTGAGCAGTTCTTC
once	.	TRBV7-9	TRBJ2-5	CASSWTQETQYF	TGTGCCAGCAGCTGGACCCAGGAGACCCAGTACTTC
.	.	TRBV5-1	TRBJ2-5	CASSFGGGGPETQYF	TGCGCCAGCAGCTTTGGCGGGGGCGGGCCAGAGACCCAGTACTTC
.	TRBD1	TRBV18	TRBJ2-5	CASSPLPRGQETQYF	TGTGCCAGCTCACCACTCCCCAGGGGGCAAGAGACCCAGTACTTC
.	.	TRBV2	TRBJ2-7	CASRGLSYEQYF	TGTGCCAGCAGAGGATTATCCTACGAGCAGTACTTC
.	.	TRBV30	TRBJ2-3	CAWSDPANTQYF	TGTGCCTGGAGTGACCCAGCAAATACGCAGTATTTT
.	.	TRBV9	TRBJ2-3	CASSEGPGTDTQYF	TGTGCCAGCAGCGAGGGTCCTGGGACAGATACGCAGTATTTT
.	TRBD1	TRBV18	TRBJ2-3	CASSPPGQGTDTQYF	TGTGCCAGCTCACCGCCGGGACAGGGCACAGATACGCAGTATTTT